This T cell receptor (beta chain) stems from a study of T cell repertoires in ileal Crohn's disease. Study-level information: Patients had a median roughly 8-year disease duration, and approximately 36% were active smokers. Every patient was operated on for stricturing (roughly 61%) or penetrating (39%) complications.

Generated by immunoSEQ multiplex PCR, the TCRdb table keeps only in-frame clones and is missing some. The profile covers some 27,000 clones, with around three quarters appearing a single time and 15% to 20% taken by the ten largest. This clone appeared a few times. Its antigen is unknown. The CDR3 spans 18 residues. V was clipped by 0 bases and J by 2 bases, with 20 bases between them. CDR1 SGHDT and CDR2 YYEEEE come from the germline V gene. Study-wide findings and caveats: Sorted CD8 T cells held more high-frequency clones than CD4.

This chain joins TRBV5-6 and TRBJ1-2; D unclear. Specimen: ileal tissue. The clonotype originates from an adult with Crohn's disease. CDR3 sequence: CASSLALTVLTMNYGYTF. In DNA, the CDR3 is TGTGCCAGCAGCTTGGCCTTAACAGTACTGACCATGAACTATGGCTACACCTTC.